This TCR beta chain was sequenced in a study of memory CD4+ T cells and cytomegalovirus serostatus. As for the study in general: Of the healthy Belgian adults, eight or nine were CMV seropositive and fewer than 30 seronegative.

The sort gate was single viable CD3+CD4+CD8-CD45RO+ cells for memory CD4+ T cells. This clone was seen more than once but under ten times. CDR3 length: 17 residues. CDR1 and CDR2 (germline): MGHRA, YSYEKL. The germline V and J ends were trimmed by 4 bases and 7 bases, with 23 bases remaining between them. Produced via immunoSEQ multiplex PCR; TCRdb's table is partial and in-frame only. The sample has 50,000 to 70,000 clones; about 80% are singletons. The chain combines TRBV4-1 with TRBJ2-1; weak D call: TRBD2 (6 bases). This clonotype was obtained from an adult in good health and CMV-seropositive. Sequenced material: memory CD4+ T cells from blood. The CDR3 loop is CASSLPGRRAPRNEQFF. The CDR3 coding sequence is TGCGCCAGCAGCCTTCCCGGCAGGAGGGCCCCAAGGAATGAGCAGTTCTTC.